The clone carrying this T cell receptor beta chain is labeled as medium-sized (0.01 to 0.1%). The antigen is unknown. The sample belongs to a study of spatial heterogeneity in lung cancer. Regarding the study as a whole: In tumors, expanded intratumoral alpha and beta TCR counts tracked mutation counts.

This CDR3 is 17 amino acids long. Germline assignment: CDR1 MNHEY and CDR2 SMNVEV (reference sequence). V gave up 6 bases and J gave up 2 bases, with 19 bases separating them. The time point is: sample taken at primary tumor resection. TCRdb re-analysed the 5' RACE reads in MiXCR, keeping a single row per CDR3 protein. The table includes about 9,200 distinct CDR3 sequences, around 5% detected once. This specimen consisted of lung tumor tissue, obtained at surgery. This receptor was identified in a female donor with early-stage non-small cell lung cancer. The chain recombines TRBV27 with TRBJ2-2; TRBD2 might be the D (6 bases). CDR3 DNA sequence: TGTGCCAGCAGCACATGGGTCCTAGCGTTAAACACCGGGGAGCTGTTTTTT. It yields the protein CASSTWVLALNTGELFF.